The 27 T cell receptor beta chains presented below share a single source sample, sequenced in a study of monozygotic twins with inflammatory bowel disease. Reprocessing the 5' RACE reads, TCRdb reports a single entry for every CDR3 protein and omits DNA. The sample table sets out roughly 200,000 distinct CDR3 sequences. Sequenced sample: blood. These TCRs come from a human donor with ulcerative colitis or Crohn's disease, or a healthy co-twin of an affected twin (not recorded which).

The chain couples TRBV6-1 to TRBJ1-4; the TCRdb call, TRBD1, lacks DNA for checking. The germline CDR1 and CDR2 sequences are MNHNS and SASEGT. The CDR3 consists of 15 residues. CDR3 protein: CASRGQGAYREKLFF.

V is TRBV5-6 and J is TRBJ2-7; as DNA is missing, the TRBD2 call by TCRdb cannot be tested. The CDR3 consists of 18 residues. The germline V gene has CDR1 SGHDT and CDR2 YYEEEE. CDR3 loop: CASSGETGPLLSSYEQYF. Full variable domain (outside the CDR3, taken from reference TRBV5-6 and TRBJ2-7): DAGVTQSPTHLIKTRGQQVTLRCSPKSGHDTVSWYQQALGQGPQFIFQYYEEEERQRGNFPDRFSGHQFPNYSSELNVNALLLGDSALYLCASSGETGPLLSSYEQYFGPGTRLTVT.

The CDR3 spells CASSLRTGWNSDEQYF. The J gene is TRBJ2-7, the V gene TRBV5-1; TCRdb's D gene call, TRBD1, goes unchecked for lack of DNA. Germline V CDR1 and CDR2: SGHRS, YFSETQ. CDR3 length: 16 amino acids. Full variable domain (rest looked up from reference TRBV5-1 and TRBJ2-7): KAGVTQTPRYLIKTRGQQVTLSCSPISGHRSVSWYQQTPGQGLQFLFEYFSETQRNKGNFPGRFSGRQFSNSRSEMNVSTLELGDSALYLCASSLRTGWNSDEQYFGPGTRLTVT.

The genes are TRBV5-5 and TRBJ2-1; TCRdb returns TRBD2, unconfirmable since there is no DNA. The V gene's germline CDR1 is SGHKS and CDR2 YYEKEE (reference sequence). The CDR3 covers 15 residues. This CDR3 is CASSFPGLADNEQFF. The variable domain in full, with the rest retrieved from reference TRBV5-5 and TRBJ2-1, is DAGVTQSPTHLIKTRGQQVTLRCSPISGHKSVSWYQQVLGQGPQFIFQYYEKEERGRGNFPDRFSARQFPNYSSELNVNALLLGDSALYLCASSFPGLADNEQFFGPGTRLTVL.

The V and J genes are TRBV7-2 and TRBJ1-2. Per germline, CDR1 SGHTA and CDR2 FQGNSA. CDR3 length: 14 residues. The CDR3 sequence: CASSLAGSSGGYTF. Supplemented by reference TRBV7-2 and TRBJ1-2, the full variable domain reads GAGVSQSPSNKVTEKGKDVELRCDPISGHTALYWYRQSLGQGLEFLIYFQGNSAPDKSGLPSDRFSAERTGGSVSTLTIQRTQQEDSAVYLCASSLAGSSGGYTFGSGTRLTVV.

V is TRBV9 and J is TRBJ2-1; as DNA is missing, the TRBD2 call by TCRdb cannot be tested. The CDR3 is made up of 16 amino acids. Germline values: CDR1 SGDLS, CDR2 YYNGEE. The CDR3 sequence: CASSVGGTSVYNEQFF. The whole variable domain, remainder taken from reference TRBV9 and TRBJ2-1, is DSGVTQTPKHLITATGQRVTLRCSPRSGDLSVYWYQQSLDQGLQFLIQYYNGEERAKGNILERFSAQQFPDLHSELNLSSLELGDSALYFCASSVGGTSVYNEQFFGPGTRLTVL.

The chain is built from TRBV4-1 and TRBJ2-7; TCRdb lists TRBD1, though no DNA is available to test this call. Germline V lookup: CDR1 MGHRA, CDR2 YSYEKL. The CDR3 has 15 amino acids. The CDR3 here is CASSQARQTHGEQYF.

The chain carries TRBV5-4 and TRBJ2-3; the D call from TCRdb, TRBD1, cannot be confirmed without DNA. The CDR3 extends over 16 amino acids. Germline V CDR1 and CDR2: SGHNT, YYREEE (reference sequence). The CDR3 spells CASSPRGATSTDTQYF.

The chain links TRBV12-3 or TRBV12-4 to TRBJ1-3; the D call from TCRdb, TRBD1, cannot be confirmed without DNA. The CDR3 is 16 residues long. The CDR3 loop is CASREAGQGFGNTIYF.

The chain is built from TRBV9 and TRBJ2-1; TCRdb indicates TRBD1, and absent DNA this call remains unverified. Per the germline V gene, CDR1 is SGDLS and CDR2 is YYNGEE. The CDR3 runs 19 residues. CDR3 sequence reads: CASSAAGTGRGLGNYEQFF.

The chain combines TRBV5-1 with TRBJ2-5. CDR1 SGHRS and CDR2 YFSETQ come from the germline V gene. The CDR3 covers 14 residues. The CDR3 here is CASSFRVGVETQYF.

The rearrangement links TRBV12-3 or TRBV12-4 to TRBJ2-1; TCRdb's D gene call, TRBD2, goes unchecked for lack of DNA. CDR3 size: 17 residues. The CDR3 loop is CASTSWGGGGRKDEQFF.

J is TRBJ2-3 and V is TRBV5-1; TCRdb proposes TRBD2, but this gene call is untestable without DNA. Per the germline V gene, CDR1 is SGHRS and CDR2 is YFSETQ. The CDR3 extends over 18 amino acids. The CDR3 sequence: CASSLNSPLAGRTDTQYF.

The J gene is TRBJ1-6, the V gene TRBV5-1. The CDR3 spans 14 residues. Germline V gene data show CDR1 as SGHRS and CDR2 as YFSETQ. The CDR3 is CASSLTATNSPLHF. Using reference TRBV5-1 and TRBJ1-6 for the parts outside the CDR3, the full variable domain is KAGVTQTPRYLIKTRGQQVTLSCSPISGHRSVSWYQQTPGQGLQFLFEYFSETQRNKGNFPGRFSGRQFSNSRSEMNVSTLELGDSALYLCASSLTATNSPLHFGNGTRLTVT.

The chain couples TRBV12-3 or TRBV12-4 to TRBJ2-5; without DNA, the TCRdb call of TRBD1 cannot be checked. The CDR3 sequence is 15 residues long. CDR3 region: CASRSGTGGLETQYF.

The chain links TRBV29-1 to TRBJ1-1. The germline V gene encodes CDR1 SQVTM and CDR2 ANQGSEA. This CDR3 contains 13 residues. The CDR3 protein is CSALSPPTTEAFF.

This chain uses TRBV5-4 with TRBJ2-3; the TRBD1 assignment by TCRdb is unverifiable without DNA. CDR3 size: 16 residues. Germline CDR1 is SGHNT and CDR2 is YYREEE (reference sequence). CDR3 sequence reads: CASSWLGQGAIDTQYF.

This chain links TRBV19 with TRBJ1-1; checking the TCRdb D call of TRBD1 is not possible without DNA. The CDR3 loop spans 14 amino acids. Per germline, CDR1 LNHDA and CDR2 SQIVND (reference sequence). The CDR3 protein is CASSLRQGTTEAFF. The full variable domain, completed using reference TRBV19 and TRBJ1-1, is DGGITQSPKYLFRKEGQNVTLSCEQNLNHDAMYWYRQDPGQGLRLIYYSQIVNDFQKGDIAEGYSVSREKKESFPLTVTSAQKNPTAFYLCASSLRQGTTEAFFGQGTRLTVV.

The chain carries TRBV5-6 and TRBJ2-7; TCRdb picks TRBD1, but there is no DNA to check that call. The CDR3 has 13 amino acids. Germline V gene sequence: CDR1 SGHDT, CDR2 YYEEEE. CDR3 region: CASRPGVAYEQYF.

The gene calls are TRBV7-9 and TRBJ1-4. Germline CDR1 reads SEHNR; CDR2 reads FQNEAQ (reference sequence). This CDR3 has 15 residues. The chain's CDR3 is CASSPARATNEKLFF. The full variable domain, rest sourced from reference TRBV7-9 and TRBJ1-4, is DTGVSQNPRHKITKRGQNVTFRCDPISEHNRLYWYRQTLGQGPEFLTYFQNEAQLEKSRLLSDRFSAERPKGSFSTLEIQRTEQGDSAMYLCASSPARATNEKLFFGSGTQLSVL.

The V gene is TRBV28, the J gene TRBJ1-2; TCRdb returns TRBD1, unconfirmable since there is no DNA. The CDR3 totals 12 residues. In germline, CDR1 is MDHEN, CDR2 SYDVKM. This chain's CDR3 is CASSWTGYGYTF.

This sequence joins TRBV2 and TRBJ1-5; the D call from TCRdb, TRBD1, cannot be confirmed without DNA. Germline values: CDR1 SNHLY, CDR2 FYNNEI. The CDR3 is made up of 16 amino acids. The CDR3 sequence is CASSEQGQGGNQPQHF.

This chain joins TRBV18 and TRBJ2-1; the D call of TRBD2 rests on TCRdb alone, since no DNA is present to check it. The CDR3 loop spans 13 amino acids. Germline CDR1 and CDR2: KGHSH and LQKENI. The CDR3 region is CASSAQGRDEQFF.

The chain carries TRBV27 and TRBJ2-1; TCRdb's assignment of TRBD2 cannot be checked, as there is no DNA. This CDR3 spans 17 amino acids. CDR1 is MNHEY, CDR2 SMNVEV, per germline (reference sequence). The CDR3 loop reads CASSLEMGALSYNEQFF.

This chain joins TRBV10-2 and TRBJ2-7; TCRdb lists TRBD1, though no DNA is available to test this call. The CDR3 loop spans 14 amino acids. Germline loops: CDR1 WSHSY, CDR2 SAAADI. This CDR3 is CASKYFGTGREQYF.

The rearrangement uses TRBV19 and TRBJ1-2; TCRdb outputs TRBD1, but without DNA this stays unchecked. CDR1 and CDR2 from the germline V gene are LNHDA and SQIVND (reference sequence). The length of the CDR3 is 13 residues. Here the CDR3 reads CAIKDRTPHGYTF.

This chain connects TRBV7-9 to TRBJ1-5; absent DNA, TCRdb's TRBD1 call cannot be checked. From germline, CDR1 is SEHNR and CDR2 FQNEAQ (reference sequence). The CDR3 is 15 residues long. CDR3: CASSLGSPINQPQHF. The whole variable domain, filled in from reference TRBV7-9 and TRBJ1-5, reads DTGVSQNPRHKITKRGQNVTFRCDPISEHNRLYWYRQTLGQGPEFLTYFQNEAQLEKSRLLSDRFSAERPKGSFSTLEIQRTEQGDSAMYLCASSLGSPINQPQHFGDGTRLSIL.